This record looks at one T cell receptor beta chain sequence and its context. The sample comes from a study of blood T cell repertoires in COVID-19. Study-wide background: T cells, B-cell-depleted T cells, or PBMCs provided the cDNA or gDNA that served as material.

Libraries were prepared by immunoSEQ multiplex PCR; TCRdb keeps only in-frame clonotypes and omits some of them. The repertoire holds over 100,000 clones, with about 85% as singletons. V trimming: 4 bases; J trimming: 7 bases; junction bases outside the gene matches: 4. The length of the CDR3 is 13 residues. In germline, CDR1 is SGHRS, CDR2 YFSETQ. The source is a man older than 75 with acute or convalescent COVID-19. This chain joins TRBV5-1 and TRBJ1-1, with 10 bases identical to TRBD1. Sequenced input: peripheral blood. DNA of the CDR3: TGCGCCAGCAGCGGGGGACAGGGGAATGAAGCTTTCTTT. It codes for CASSGGQGNEAFF.